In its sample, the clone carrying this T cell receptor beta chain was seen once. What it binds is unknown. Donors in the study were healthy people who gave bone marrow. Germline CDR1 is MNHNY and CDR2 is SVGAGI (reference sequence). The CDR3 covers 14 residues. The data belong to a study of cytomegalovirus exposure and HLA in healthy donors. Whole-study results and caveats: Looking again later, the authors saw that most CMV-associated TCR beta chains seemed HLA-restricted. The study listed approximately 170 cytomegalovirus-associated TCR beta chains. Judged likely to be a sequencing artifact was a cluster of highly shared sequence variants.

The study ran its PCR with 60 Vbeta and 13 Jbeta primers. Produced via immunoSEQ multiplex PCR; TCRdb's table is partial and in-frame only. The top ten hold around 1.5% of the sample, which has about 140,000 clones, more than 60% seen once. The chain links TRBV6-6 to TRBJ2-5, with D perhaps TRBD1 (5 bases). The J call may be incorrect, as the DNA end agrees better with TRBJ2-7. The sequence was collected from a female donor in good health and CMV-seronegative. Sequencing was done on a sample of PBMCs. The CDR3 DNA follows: TGTGCCAGCAGTTACGGGGCCTCCGCCTACGAGCAGTACTTC. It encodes CASSYGASAYEQYF.